This TCR beta chain was found in a study of T-cell reconstitution after alpha-beta-depleted transplantation in children. Germline CDR1 reads SQVTM; CDR2 reads ANQGSEA. The CDR3 has 17 residues. Trimming removed 7 bases from V and 6 bases from J; junction bases left unmatched: 14. Unique molecular identifiers were incorporated into the prepared TCRbeta library. TCRdb passed the PCR reads through MiXCR, listing each CDR3 protein once. The data hold some 590,000 distinct CDR3 sequences, with roughly a tenth observed a single time. The sample holds many counts of this clonotype. Sequencing was performed on PBMCs from the stem cell graft donor, taken from the stem cell graft. This chain links TRBV29-1 with TRBJ2-1; TRBD2 matches 14 bases. The TCR sequence derives from a human donor who donated a stem cell graft to a child with acute myeloid leukemia. CDR3 amino acids: CSGCTGTSGSICNEQFF. The DNA of the CDR3 is TGCAGCGGCTGCACCGGGACTAGCGGGAGTATTTGCAATGAGCAGTTCTTC.